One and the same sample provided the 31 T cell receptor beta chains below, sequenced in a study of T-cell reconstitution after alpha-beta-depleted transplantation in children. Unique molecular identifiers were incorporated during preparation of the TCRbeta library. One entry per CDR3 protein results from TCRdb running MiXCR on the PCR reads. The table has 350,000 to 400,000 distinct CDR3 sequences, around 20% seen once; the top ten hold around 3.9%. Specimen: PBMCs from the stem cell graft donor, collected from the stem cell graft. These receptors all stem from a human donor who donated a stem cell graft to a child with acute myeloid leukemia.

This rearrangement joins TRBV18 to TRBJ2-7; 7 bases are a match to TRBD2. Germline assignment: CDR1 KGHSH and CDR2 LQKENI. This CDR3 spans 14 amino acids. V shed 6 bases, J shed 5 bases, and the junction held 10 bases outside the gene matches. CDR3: CASSPRRESNEQYF. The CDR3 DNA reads TGTGCCAGCTCCCCCCGGCGGGAGTCTAACGAGCAGTACTTC.

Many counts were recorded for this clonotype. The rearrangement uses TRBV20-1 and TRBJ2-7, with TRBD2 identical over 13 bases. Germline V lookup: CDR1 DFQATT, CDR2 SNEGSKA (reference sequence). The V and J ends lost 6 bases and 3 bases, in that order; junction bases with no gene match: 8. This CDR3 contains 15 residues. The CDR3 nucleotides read TGCAGTGCCGTGCGGCGACTAGCGGGAGGCTACGAGCAGTACTTC. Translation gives CSAVRRLAGGYEQYF.

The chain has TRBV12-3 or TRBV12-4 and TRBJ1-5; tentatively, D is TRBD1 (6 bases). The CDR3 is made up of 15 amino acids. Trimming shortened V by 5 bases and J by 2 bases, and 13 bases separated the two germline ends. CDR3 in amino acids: CASSPGGGGNQPQHF. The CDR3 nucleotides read TGTGCCAGCAGTCCAGGAGGGGGGGGCAATCAGCCCCAGCATTTT.

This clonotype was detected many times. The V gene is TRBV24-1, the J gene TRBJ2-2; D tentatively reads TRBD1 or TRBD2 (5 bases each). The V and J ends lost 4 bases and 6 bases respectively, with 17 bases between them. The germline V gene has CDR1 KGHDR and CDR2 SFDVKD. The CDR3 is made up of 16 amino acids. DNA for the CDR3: TGTGCCACCAGTGAAATCGGGACGATGAGGGCCGGGGAGCTGTTTTTT. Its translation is CATSEIGTMRAGELFF.

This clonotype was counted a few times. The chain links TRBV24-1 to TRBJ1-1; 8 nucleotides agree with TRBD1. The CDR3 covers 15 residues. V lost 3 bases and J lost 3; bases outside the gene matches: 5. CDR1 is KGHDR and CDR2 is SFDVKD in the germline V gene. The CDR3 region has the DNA TGTGCCACCAGTGATCCCGGACAGGGTGACACTGAAGCTTTCTTT. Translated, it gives CATSDPGQGDTEAFF.

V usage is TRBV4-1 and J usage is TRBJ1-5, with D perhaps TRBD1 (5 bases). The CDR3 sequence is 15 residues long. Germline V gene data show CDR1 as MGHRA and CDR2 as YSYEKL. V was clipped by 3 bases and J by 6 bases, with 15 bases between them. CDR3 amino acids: CASSQGQGGRQPQHF. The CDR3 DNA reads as TGCGCCAGCAGCCAGGGCCAGGGTGGGCGTCAGCCCCAGCATTTT.

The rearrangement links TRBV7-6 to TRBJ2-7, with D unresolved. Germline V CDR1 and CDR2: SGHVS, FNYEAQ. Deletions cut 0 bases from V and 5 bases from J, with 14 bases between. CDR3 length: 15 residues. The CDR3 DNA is TGTGCCAGCAGCTTAGCAGTGGCCCGGGCGGACGAGCAGTACTTC. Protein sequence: CASSLAVARADEQYF.

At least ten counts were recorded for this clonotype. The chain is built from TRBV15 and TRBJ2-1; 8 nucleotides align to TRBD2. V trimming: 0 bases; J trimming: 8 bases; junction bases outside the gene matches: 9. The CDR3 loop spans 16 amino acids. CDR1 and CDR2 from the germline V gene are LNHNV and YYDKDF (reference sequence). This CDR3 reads CATSRDLTGGPDEQFF. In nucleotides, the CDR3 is TGTGCCACCAGCAGAGATCTAACGGGAGGGCCGGATGAGCAGTTCTTC.

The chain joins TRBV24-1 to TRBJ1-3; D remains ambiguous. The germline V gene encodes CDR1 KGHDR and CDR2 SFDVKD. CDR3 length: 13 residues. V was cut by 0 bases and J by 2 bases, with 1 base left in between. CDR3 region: CATSDLPGNTIYF. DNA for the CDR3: TGTGCCACCAGTGATTTGCCTGGAAACACCATATATTTT.

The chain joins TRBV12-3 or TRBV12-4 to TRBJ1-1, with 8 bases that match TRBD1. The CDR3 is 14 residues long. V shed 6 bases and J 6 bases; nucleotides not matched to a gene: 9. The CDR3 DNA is TGTGCCAGCAGGGATACAGGGGGAGGCGCTGAAGCTTTCTTT. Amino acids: CASRDTGGGAEAFF.

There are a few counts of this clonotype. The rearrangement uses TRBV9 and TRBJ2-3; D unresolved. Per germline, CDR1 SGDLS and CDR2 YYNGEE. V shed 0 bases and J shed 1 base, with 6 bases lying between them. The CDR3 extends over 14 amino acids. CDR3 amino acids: CASSVAVRTDTQYF. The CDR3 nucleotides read TGTGCCAGCAGCGTAGCGGTTCGCACAGATACGCAGTATTTT. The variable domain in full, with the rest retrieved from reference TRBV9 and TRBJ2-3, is DSGVTQTPKHLITATGQRVTLRCSPRSGDLSVYWYQQSLDQGLQFLIQYYNGEERAKGNILERFSAQQFPDLHSELNLSSLELGDSALYFCASSVAVRTDTQYFGPGTRLTVL.

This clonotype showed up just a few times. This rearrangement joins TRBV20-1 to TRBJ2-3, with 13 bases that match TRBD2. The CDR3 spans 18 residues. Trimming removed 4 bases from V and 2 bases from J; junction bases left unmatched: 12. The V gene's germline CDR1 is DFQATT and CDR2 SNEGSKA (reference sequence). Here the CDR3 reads CSANLVGLAGVLTDTQYF. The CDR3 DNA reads TGCAGTGCTAATTTAGTCGGACTAGCGGGAGTGCTCACAGATACGCAGTATTTT.

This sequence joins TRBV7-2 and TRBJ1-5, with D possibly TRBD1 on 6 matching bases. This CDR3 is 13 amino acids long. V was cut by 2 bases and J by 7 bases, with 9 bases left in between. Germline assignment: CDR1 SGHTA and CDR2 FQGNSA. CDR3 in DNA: TGTGCCAGCAGCTTACAGGGGCGGCAGCCCCAGCATTTT. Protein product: CASSLQGRQPQHF.

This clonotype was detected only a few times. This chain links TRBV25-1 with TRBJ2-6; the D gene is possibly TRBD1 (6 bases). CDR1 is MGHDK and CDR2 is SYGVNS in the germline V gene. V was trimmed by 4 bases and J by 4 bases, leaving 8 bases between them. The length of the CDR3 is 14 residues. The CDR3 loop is CASSAGAGANVLTF. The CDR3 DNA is TGTGCCAGCAGTGCAGGGGCAGGGGCCAACGTCCTGACTTTC.

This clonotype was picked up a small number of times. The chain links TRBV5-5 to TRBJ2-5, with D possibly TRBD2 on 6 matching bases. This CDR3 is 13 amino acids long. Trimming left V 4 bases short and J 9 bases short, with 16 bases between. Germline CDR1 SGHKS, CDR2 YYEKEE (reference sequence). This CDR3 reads CASSLRDLASQYF. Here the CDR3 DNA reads TGTGCCAGCAGCCTCCGGGACTTAGCGTCCCAGTACTTC.

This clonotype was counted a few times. The CDR3 DNA is TGTGCCAGCAGTGTAAATAACGGCCCCACCCAGTTCTTC. Translation gives CASSVNNGPTQFF. The chain joins TRBV12-3 or TRBV12-4 to TRBJ2-1; D not certain. The ends were cut back, 5 bases at V and 13 bases at J, with 18 bases in the middle. The CDR3 sequence is 13 residues long.

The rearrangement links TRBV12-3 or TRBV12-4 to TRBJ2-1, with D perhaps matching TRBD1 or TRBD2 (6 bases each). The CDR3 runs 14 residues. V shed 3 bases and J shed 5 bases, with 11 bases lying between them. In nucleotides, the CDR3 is TGTGCCAGCAGTTTGCCCGGGGGCCACAATGAGCAGTTCTTC. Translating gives CASSLPGGHNEQFF.

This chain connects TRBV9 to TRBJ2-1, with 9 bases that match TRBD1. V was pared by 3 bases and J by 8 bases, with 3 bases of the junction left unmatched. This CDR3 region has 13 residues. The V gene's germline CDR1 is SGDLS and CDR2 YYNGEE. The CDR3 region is CASSGTGDHEQFF. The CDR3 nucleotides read TGTGCCAGCAGCGGGACAGGGGACCATGAGCAGTTCTTC.

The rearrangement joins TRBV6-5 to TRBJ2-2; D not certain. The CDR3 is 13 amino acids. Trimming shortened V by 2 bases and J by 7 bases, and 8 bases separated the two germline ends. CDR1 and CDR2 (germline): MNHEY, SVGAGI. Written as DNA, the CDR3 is TGTGCCAGCAGTTACGCTCAGAGCGGGGAGCTGTTTTTT. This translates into CASSYAQSGELFF.

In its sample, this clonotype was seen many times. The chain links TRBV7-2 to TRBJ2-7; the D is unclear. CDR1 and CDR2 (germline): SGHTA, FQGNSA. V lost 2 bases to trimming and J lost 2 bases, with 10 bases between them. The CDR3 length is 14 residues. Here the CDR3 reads CASSLPGIAYEQYF. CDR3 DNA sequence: TGTGCCAGCAGCTTACCGGGCATCGCCTACGAGCAGTACTTC.

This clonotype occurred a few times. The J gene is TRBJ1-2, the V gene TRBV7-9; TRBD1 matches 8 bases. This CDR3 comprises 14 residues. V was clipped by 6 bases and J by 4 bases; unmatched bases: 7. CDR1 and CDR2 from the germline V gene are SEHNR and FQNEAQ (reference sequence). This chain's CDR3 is CASSWTGRAYGYTF. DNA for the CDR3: TGTGCCAGCAGTTGGACAGGGCGCGCCTATGGCTACACCTTC.

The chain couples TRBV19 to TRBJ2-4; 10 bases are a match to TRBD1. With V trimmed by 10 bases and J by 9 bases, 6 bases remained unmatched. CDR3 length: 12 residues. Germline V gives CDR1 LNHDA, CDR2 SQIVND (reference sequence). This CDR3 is CATRTGGSIQYF. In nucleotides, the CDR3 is TGTGCCACCAGGACAGGGGGAAGCATTCAGTACTTC.

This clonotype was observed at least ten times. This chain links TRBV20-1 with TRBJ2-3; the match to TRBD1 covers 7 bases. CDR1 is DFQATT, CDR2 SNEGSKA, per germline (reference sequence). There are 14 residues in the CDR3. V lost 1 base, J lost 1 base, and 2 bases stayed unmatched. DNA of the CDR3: TGCAGTGCTAGAGCCCAGGGGGGCACAGATACGCAGTATTTT. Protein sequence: CSARAQGGTDTQYF.

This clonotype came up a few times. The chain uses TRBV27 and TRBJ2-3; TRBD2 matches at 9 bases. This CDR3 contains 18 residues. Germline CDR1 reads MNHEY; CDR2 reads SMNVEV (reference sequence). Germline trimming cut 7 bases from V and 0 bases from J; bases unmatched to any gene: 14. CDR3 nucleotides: TGTGCCAGCAAAATCGGTCTAGCGGGAACGGCTAGCACAGATACGCAGTATTTT. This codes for CASKIGLAGTASTDTQYF.

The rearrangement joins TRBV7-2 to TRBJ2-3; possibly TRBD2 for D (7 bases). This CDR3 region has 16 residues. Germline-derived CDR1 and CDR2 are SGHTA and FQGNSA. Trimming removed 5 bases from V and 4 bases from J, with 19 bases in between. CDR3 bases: TGTGCCAGCAGCCCGCGTGCGGGGGCCGGTCCAGATACGCAGTATTTT. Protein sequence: CASSPRAGAGPDTQYF.

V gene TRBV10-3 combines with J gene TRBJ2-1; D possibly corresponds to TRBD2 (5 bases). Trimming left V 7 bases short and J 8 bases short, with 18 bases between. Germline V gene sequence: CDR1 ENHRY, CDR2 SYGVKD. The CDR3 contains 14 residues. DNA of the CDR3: TGTGCCATCACCGACGGGGTCTCCAGCTATGAGCAGTTCTTC. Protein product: CAITDGVSSYEQFF.

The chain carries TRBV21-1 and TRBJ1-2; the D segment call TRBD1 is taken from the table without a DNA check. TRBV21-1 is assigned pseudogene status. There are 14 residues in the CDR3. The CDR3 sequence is CASSNDREGDGYTF. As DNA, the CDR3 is TGTGCCAGCAGCAACGACAGGGAAGGAGATGGCTACACCTTC.

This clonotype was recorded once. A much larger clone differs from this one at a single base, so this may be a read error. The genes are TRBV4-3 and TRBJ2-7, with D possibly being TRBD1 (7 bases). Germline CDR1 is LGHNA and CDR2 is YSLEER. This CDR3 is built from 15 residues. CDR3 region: CASTQRGTEGIDQYF. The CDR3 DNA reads TGCGCCAGCACCCAACGCGGGACAGAAGGAATTGATCAGTACTTC.

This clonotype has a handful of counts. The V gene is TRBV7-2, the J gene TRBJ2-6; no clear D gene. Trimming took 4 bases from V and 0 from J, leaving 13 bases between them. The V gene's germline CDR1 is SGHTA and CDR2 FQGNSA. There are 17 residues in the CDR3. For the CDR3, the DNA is TGTGCCAGCAGCTCCGTTTCGACGGGCTCTGGGGCCAACGTCCTGACTTTC. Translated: CASSSVSTGSGANVLTF.

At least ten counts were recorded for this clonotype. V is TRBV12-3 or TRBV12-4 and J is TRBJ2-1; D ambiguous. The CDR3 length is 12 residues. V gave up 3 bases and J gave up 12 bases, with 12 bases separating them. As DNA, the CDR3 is TGTGCCAGCAGTTTGGCTAGTGATGGGCAGTTCTTC. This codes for CASSLASDGQFF.

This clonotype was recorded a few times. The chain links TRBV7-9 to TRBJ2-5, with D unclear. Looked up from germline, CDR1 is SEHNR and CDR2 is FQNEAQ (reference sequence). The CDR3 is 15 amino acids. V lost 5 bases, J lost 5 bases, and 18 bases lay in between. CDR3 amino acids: CASSTGNSLPETQYF. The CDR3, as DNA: TGTGCCAGCAGCACCGGTAATAGCCTCCCGGAGACCCAGTACTTC.